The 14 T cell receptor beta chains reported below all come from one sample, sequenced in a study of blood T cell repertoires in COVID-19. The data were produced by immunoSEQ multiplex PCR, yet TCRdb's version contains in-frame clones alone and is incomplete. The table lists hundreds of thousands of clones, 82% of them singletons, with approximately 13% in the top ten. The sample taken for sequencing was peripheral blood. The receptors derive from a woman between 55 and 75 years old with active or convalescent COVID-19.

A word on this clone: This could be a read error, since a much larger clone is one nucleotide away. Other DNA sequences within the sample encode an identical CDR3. The CDR3 here is CASSPGVNTGELFF. In nucleotides, the CDR3 is TGTGCCAGCAGCCCCGGGGTCAACACCGGGGAGCTGTTTTTT. The chain uses TRBV11-2 and TRBJ2-2; D might be TRBD2 (5 bases). Trimming cost V 5 bases and J 2 bases, with 9 bases left between them. The germline V gene encodes CDR1 SGHAT and CDR2 FQNNGV. CDR3 length equals 14 residues.

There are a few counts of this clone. CDR3 nucleotide sequence: TGTGCCAGCAGCCGGAATTCAGGGGGCACTGGAAACACCATATATTTT. Amino acid sequence: CASSRNSGGTGNTIYF. The chain carries TRBV7-2 and TRBJ1-3; 8 bases agree with TRBD1. Looked up from germline, CDR1 is SGHTA and CDR2 is FQGNSA. The CDR3 has 16 residues. The ends lost 5 bases at V and 2 bases at J; junction bases unmatched: 8.

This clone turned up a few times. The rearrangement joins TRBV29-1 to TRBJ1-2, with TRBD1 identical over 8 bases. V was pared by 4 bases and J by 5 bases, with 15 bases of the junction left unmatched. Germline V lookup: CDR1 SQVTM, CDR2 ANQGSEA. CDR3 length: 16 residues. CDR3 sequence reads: CSVVGSREQGGYGYTF. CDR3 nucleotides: TGCAGCGTTGTGGGCTCCAGAGAACAGGGGGGATATGGCTACACCTTC. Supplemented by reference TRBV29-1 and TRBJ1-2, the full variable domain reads SAVISQKPSRDICQRGTSLTIQCQVDSQVTMMFWYRQQPGQSLTLIATANQGSEATYESGFVIDKFPISRPNLTFSTLTVSNMSPEDSSIYLCSVVGSREQGGYGYTFGSGTRLTVV.

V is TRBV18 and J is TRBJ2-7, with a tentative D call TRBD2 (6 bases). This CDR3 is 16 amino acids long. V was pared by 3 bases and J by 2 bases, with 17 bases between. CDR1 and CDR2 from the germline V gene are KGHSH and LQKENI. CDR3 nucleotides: TGTGCCAGCTCACCTACCGGAGGGAGAGGGACCTACGAGCAGTACTTC. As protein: CASSPTGGRGTYEQYF.

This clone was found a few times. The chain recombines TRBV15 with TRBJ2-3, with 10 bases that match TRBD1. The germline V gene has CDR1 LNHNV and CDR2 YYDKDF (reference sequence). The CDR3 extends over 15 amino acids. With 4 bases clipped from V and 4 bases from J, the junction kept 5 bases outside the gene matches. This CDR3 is CATSIGTGVADTQYF. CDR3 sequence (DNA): TGTGCCACCAGCATCGGGACAGGGGTAGCAGATACGCAGTATTTT.

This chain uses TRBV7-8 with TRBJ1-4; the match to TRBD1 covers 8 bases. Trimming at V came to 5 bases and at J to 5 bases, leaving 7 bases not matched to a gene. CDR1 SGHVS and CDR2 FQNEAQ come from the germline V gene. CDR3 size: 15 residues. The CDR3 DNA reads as TGTGCCAGCAGCCAACCAGGGGGCGGAAATGAAAAACTGTTTTTT. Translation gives CASSQPGGGNEKLFF.

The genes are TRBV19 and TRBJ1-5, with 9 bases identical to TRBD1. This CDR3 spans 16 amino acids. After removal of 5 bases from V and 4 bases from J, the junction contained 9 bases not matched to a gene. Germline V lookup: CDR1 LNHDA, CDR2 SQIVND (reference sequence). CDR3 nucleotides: TGTGCCAGTAGTGCGGGGGACAGGGTTGGGAATCAGCCCCAGCATTTT. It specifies CASSAGDRVGNQPQHF.

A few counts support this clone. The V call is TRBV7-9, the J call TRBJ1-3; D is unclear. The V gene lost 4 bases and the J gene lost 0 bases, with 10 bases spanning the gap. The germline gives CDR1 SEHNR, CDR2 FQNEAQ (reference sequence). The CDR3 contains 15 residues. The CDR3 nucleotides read TGTGCCAGCAGCTCCAAAGGGAGCTCTGGAAACACCATATATTTT. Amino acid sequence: CASSSKGSSGNTIYF.

The CDR3 DNA follows: TGTGCCAGCAGTTTGATCGGGGGCAATCAGCCCCAGCATTTT. Protein sequence: CASSLIGGNQPQHF. The rearrangement uses TRBV27 and TRBJ1-5; D gene unclear. This CDR3 is 14 amino acids long. Germline CDR1 MNHEY, CDR2 SMNVEV (reference sequence). V was clipped by 3 bases and J by 2 bases, with 8 bases between them.

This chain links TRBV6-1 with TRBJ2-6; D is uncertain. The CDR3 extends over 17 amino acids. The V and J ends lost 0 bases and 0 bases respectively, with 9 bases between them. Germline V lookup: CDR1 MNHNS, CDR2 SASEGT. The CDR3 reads CASSEALYSSGANVLTF. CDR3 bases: TGTGCCAGCAGTGAAGCGCTGTATAGCTCTGGGGCCAACGTCCTGACTTTC.

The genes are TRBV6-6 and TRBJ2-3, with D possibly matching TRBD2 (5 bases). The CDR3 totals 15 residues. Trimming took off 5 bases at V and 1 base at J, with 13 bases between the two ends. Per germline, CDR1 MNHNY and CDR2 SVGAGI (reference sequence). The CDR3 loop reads CASSPRAGGTDTQYF. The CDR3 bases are TGTGCCAGCAGTCCTAGGGCCGGGGGCACAGATACGCAGTATTTT.

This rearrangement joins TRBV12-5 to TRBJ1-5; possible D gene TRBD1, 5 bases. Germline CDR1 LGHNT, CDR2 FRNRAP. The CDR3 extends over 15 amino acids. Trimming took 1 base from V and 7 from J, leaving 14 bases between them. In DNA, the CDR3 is TGTGCTAGTGGTTTGGGCCTGACAGTTAGACAGCCCCAGCATTTT. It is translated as CASGLGLTVRQPQHF. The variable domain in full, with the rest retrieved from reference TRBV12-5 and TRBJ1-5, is DARVTQTPRHKVTEMGQEVTMRCQPILGHNTVFWYRQTMMQGLELLAYFRNRAPLDDSGMPKDRFSAEMPDATLATLKIQPSEPRDSAVYFCASGLGLTVRQPQHFGDGTRLSIL.

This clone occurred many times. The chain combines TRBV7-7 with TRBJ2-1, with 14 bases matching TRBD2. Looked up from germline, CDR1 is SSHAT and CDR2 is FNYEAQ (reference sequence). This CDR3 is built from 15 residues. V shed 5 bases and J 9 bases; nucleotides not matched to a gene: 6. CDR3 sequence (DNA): TGTGCCAGCAGCCCGACTAGCGGGGGGGCCGGTGAGCAGTTCTTC. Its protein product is CASSPTSGGAGEQFF.

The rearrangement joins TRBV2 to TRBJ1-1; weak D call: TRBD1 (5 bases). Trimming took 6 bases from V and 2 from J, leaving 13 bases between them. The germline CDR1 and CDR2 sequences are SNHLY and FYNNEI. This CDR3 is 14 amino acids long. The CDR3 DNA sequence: TGTGCCAGCAGCCGGGACTTTAGTAACACTGAAGCTTTCTTT. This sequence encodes CASSRDFSNTEAFF.